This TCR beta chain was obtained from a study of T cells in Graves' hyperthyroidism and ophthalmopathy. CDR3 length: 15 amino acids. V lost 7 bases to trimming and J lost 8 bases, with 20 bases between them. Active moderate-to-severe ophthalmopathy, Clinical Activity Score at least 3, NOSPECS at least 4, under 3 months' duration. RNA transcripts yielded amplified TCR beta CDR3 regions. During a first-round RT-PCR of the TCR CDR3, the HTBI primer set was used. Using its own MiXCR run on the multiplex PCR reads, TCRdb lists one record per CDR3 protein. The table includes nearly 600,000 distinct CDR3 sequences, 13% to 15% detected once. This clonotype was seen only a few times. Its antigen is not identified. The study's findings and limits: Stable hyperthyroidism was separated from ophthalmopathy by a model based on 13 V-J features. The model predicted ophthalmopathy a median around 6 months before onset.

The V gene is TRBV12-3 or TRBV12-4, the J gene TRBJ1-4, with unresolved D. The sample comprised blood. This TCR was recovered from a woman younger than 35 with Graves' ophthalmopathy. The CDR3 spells CASIQAPWRGEKLFF. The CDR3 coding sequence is TGTGCCAGCATCCAGGCCCCGTGGAGAGGGGAAAAACTGTTTTTT.